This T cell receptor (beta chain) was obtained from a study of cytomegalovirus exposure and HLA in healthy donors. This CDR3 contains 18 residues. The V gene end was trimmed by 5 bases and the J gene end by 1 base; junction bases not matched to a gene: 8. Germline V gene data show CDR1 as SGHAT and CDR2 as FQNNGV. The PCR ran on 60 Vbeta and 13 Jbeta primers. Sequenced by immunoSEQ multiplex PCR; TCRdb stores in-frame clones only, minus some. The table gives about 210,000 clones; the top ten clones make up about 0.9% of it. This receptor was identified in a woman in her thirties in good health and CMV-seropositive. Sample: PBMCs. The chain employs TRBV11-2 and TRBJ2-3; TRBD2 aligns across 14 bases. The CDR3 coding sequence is TGTGCCAGCAGCCCCGCGACTAGCGGGGGGGGTCGCACAGATACGCAGTATTTT. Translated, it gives CASSPATSGGGRTDTQYF.